The rows below give T cell receptor beta chains drawn from one sample of a study of blood T cells in healthy people across ages. MiXCR, run by TCRdb on the 5' RACE reads, gives a single entry per CDR3 protein. This repertoire shows some 1.4 million distinct CDR3 sequences, 42% found once; its top ten account for roughly 8.2%. Material for sequencing was blood. The receptor set was obtained from a woman younger than 30 in good health. Both conserved end residues are part of each CDR3. A D gene is named only where the DNA matches it firmly. The size field is filled for only some rows; it gives once, few, many or a size class.

D gene: TRBD1; V gene: TRBV10-3; clone size: NA; J gene: TRBJ2-2; CDR3 DNA: TGTGCCATCAGTGAGTCGGGGACAGGGGACACCGGGGAGCTGTTTTTT; CDR3 protein: CAISESGTGDTGELFF
D gene: NA; V gene: TRBV27; clone size: few; J gene: TRBJ2-5; CDR3 DNA: TGTGCCAGCAGTTTTGGAGTGGGGGCGAAAGAGACCCAGTACTTC; CDR3 protein: CASSFGVGAKETQYF
D gene: NA; V gene: TRBV27; clone size: few; J gene: TRBJ1-4; CDR3 DNA: TGTGCCAGCAGTTTAAGGCAGGGGAGGAATGAAAAACTGTTTTTT; CDR3 protein: CASSLRQGRNEKLFF
D gene: NA; V gene: TRBV4-1; clone size: NA; J gene: TRBJ2-5; CDR3 DNA: TGCGCCAGCAGCCAAGTGTTTGGGGGCGATGAGCAGTACTTC; CDR3 protein: CASSQVFGGDEQYF
D gene: TRBD2; V gene: TRBV25-1; clone size: few; J gene: TRBJ2-5; CDR3 DNA: TGTGCCAGCAGTGATCGTCGGACTAGCGGCCAAGAGACCCAGTACTTC; CDR3 protein: CASSDRRTSGQETQYF
D gene: NA; V gene: TRBV20-1; clone size: NA; J gene: TRBJ1-2; CDR3 DNA: TGCAGTGCTAGAGCAGGAAGGGACTATGGCTACACCTTC; CDR3 protein: CSARAGRDYGYTF
D gene: NA; V gene: TRBV3-1; clone size: NA; J gene: TRBJ2-3; CDR3 DNA: TGTGCCAGCAGCCAAGGGGGAGGAAGGGGGCCGAGGGGGGATACGCAGTATTTT; CDR3 protein: CASSQGGGRGPRGDTQYF
D gene: NA; V gene: TRBV5-1; clone size: NA; J gene: TRBJ2-3; CDR3 DNA: TGCGCCAGCAGCCAAAACAGGGATACGCAGTATTTT; CDR3 protein: CASSQNRDTQYF
D gene: NA; V gene: TRBV6-5; clone size: NA; J gene: TRBJ1-1; CDR3 DNA: TGTGCCAGCAGTTACTCAGGTACTCCTTCCGAAGCTTTCTTT; CDR3 protein: CASSYSGTPSEAFF
D gene: NA; V gene: TRBV10-2; clone size: once; J gene: TRBJ1-2; CDR3 DNA: TGCGCCAGCAGTGAGGGGGGCATCAACTATGGCTACACCTTC; CDR3 protein: CASSEGGINYGYTF
D gene: NA; V gene: TRBV27; clone size: NA; J gene: TRBJ1-1; CDR3 DNA: TGTGCCAGCAGTCCCAGGGACGCCACTGAAGATTTCTTT; CDR3 protein: CASSPRDATEDFF
D gene: NA; V gene: TRBV27; clone size: NA; J gene: TRBJ2-1; CDR3 DNA: TGTGCCAGCCGGAAGGCTGGTTTAAATGAGCAGTTCTTC; CDR3 protein: CASRKAGLNEQFF
D gene: NA; V gene: TRBV5-1; clone size: NA; J gene: TRBJ2-7; CDR3 DNA: TGCGCCAGCAGCTCGGGCGGACAGTCCTACTCCTACGAGCAGTACTTC; CDR3 protein: CASSSGGQSYSYEQYF
D gene: TRBD1; V gene: TRBV3-1; clone size: few; J gene: TRBJ1-2; CDR3 DNA: TGTGCCAGCAGCCAAACAGGGGTTACCTATGGCTACACCTTC; CDR3 protein: CASSQTGVTYGYTF
D gene: NA; V gene: TRBV10-3; clone size: NA; J gene: TRBJ2-5; CDR3 DNA: TGTGCCTCCAACAAAGGCCGGGATTTCCCGGAGGGTGAGACCCAGTACTTC; CDR3 protein: CASNKGRDFPEGETQYF
D gene: NA; V gene: TRBV10-3; clone size: NA; J gene: TRBJ2-5; CDR3 DNA: TGTGCCATCAGCGGGGCAGACCAAGAGACCCAGTACTTC; CDR3 protein: CAISGADQETQYF
D gene: TRBD1; V gene: TRBV28; clone size: few; J gene: TRBJ2-7; CDR3 DNA: TGTGCCAGCAGTTTAGGGTTACAGGGGAAGTACGAGCAGTACTTC; CDR3 protein: CASSLGLQGKYEQYF
D gene: NA; V gene: TRBV2; clone size: NA; J gene: TRBJ1-2; CDR3 DNA: TGTGCCAGCCAGGGGATTAGTGGCTACACCTTC; CDR3 protein: CASQGISGYTF
D gene: NA; V gene: TRBV6-6; clone size: NA; J gene: TRBJ2-4; CDR3 DNA: TGTGCCAGCAGTTACTTGGCGGACTCGGAAAACATTCAGTACTTC; CDR3 protein: CASSYLADSENIQYF
D gene: NA; V gene: TRBV6-1; clone size: NA; J gene: TRBJ1-2; CDR3 DNA: TGTGCCACAATGATGATGGACGGCTACTATGGCTACACCTTC; CDR3 protein: CATMMMDGYYGYTF
D gene: NA; V gene: TRBV20-1; clone size: few; J gene: TRBJ2-7; CDR3 DNA: TGCAGTGCTACCCCCGGACCGAACTACGAGCAGTACTTC; CDR3 protein: CSATPGPNYEQYF
D gene: TRBD1; V gene: TRBV27; clone size: NA; J gene: TRBJ1-5; CDR3 DNA: TGTGCCAGCAGTTTAAATTTAGCAGGGGGAAATCAGCCCCAGCATTTT; CDR3 protein: CASSLNLAGGNQPQHF
D gene: TRBD2; V gene: TRBV7-8; clone size: NA; J gene: TRBJ2-7; CDR3 DNA: TGTGCCAGCAGCTTAGGGACTAGCGGGGTCATCAATGAGCAGTACTTC; CDR3 protein: CASSLGTSGVINEQYF
D gene: TRBD1; V gene: TRBV20-1; clone size: few; J gene: TRBJ2-4; CDR3 DNA: TGCAGTGCTAGAACTCATCACCCAGGACAGGAAGACATTCAGTACTTC; CDR3 protein: CSARTHHPGQEDIQYF
D gene: NA; V gene: TRBV20-1; clone size: few; J gene: TRBJ2-1; CDR3 DNA: TGCAGTGCTAGAGATGGCCTCATTTACAATGAGCAGTTCTTC; CDR3 protein: CSARDGLIYNEQFF
D gene: NA; V gene: TRBV28; clone size: NA; J gene: TRBJ1-1; CDR3 DNA: TGTGCCGGGCGGGGGGGGGACACTGAAGCTTTCTTT; CDR3 protein: CAGRGGDTEAFF
D gene: TRBD1; V gene: TRBV5-1; clone size: few; J gene: TRBJ2-2; CDR3 DNA: TGCGCCAGCAGCTTGGGACAGGGGTACACCGGGGAGCTGTTTTTT; CDR3 protein: CASSLGQGYTGELFF
D gene: NA; V gene: TRBV7-2; clone size: few; J gene: TRBJ2-2; CDR3 DNA: TGTGCCAGCAGCGTCTGGACCGGGGAGCTGTTTTTT; CDR3 protein: CASSVWTGELFF
D gene: TRBD1; V gene: TRBV29-1; clone size: few; J gene: TRBJ1-1; CDR3 DNA: TGCAGCGTTGAGGACAGGTTGAGGAAACCTGAAGCTTTCTTT; CDR3 protein: CSVEDRLRKPEAFF
D gene: TRBD2; V gene: TRBV6-2/TRBV6-3; clone size: NA; J gene: TRBJ2-3; CDR3 DNA: TGTGCCAGCAGTTTCCGGACTAGCGGGAACACAGATACGCAGTATTTT; CDR3 protein: CASSFRTSGNTDTQYF
D gene: NA; V gene: TRBV12-3/TRBV12-4; clone size: few; J gene: TRBJ1-1; CDR3 DNA: TGTGCCAGCAGTTTAACCGGTCGGTTGAACACTGAAGCTTTCTTT; CDR3 protein: CASSLTGRLNTEAFF
D gene: TRBD2; V gene: TRBV5-1; clone size: NA; J gene: TRBJ2-3; CDR3 DNA: TGCGCCAGCAGACCTAGGTCCGGGACTAGCGGGAGGGCCTCTACAGATACGCAGTATTTT; CDR3 protein: CASRPRSGTSGRASTDTQYF
D gene: NA; V gene: TRBV21-1; clone size: NA; J gene: TRBJ2-5; CDR3 DNA: TGTGCCAGCAGCAAAAAGCGGGCACGGGACAATGAGCAGTACTTC; CDR3 protein: CASSKKRARDNEQYF